This T cell receptor (beta chain) was documented in a study of blood T cells in healthy people across ages. With regard to this clonotype: Its antigen is undetermined.

No fewer than 7 million PBMCs went into each sample. Using a J-beta primer mix together with a sample-barcoded 5' primer, a second PCR was run for roughly 6 to 11 cycles. In TCRdb, the 5' RACE reads were re-called with MiXCR into one record per CDR3 protein. The table shows around 1.5 million distinct CDR3 sequences, with 59% occurring only once. J gave up 8 bases and V 7 bases, and 8 bases lay outside the gene matches. Germline V gene sequence: CDR1 SQVTM, CDR2 ANQGSEA. The CDR3 is 12 residues long. Study-wide results and caveats: Compared with aged donors, long-lived donors showed fewer expanded clones, suggesting selection. In older individuals, TCR beta diversity per million T cells was lower, falling roughly linearly with age. Naive T cell percentage and TCR beta diversity correlated strongly.

The sequenced sample consisted of blood. The TCR originated in a man aged 18 to 35 in good health. The J gene is TRBJ1-2, the V gene TRBV29-1; 9 bases match TRBD1. CDR3 sequence: CSANTGGGGYTF. CDR3 DNA sequence: TGCAGCGCGAATACAGGGGGCGGCGGCTACACCTTC.